The rows below give T cell receptor beta chains drawn from one sample of a study of glioma-infiltrating T cells. MiXCR, applied by TCRdb to the multiplex PCR reads, yields one record per CDR3 protein. The sample holds around 120,000 distinct CDR3 sequences, more than 20% seen once. Sequencing used glioma tissue, nonneoplastic brain tissue, or PBMCs (not recorded which). These receptors were taken from a human donor with low-grade glioma or glioblastoma, undergoing nonglioma brain surgery, or in good health (not recorded which). CDR3s include the opening cysteine and the closing phenylalanine or tryptophan. The D gene is left open where the match is weak. Where a row states a size, it is once, few, many or the class of an expanded clone; other rows omit it.

V: TRBV7-9; J: TRBJ2-1; size: few; D: .; CDR3: CASSLATSPGYEQFF; DNA: TGTGCCAGCAGCTTAGCTACATCACCCGGGTATGAGCAGTTCTTC
V: TRBV3-1; J: TRBJ1-1; size: .; D: TRBD1; CDR3: CASSSGTGEAFF; DNA: TGTGCCAGCAGTTCCGGGACAGGAGAAGCTTTCTTT
V: TRBV7-9; J: TRBJ2-2; size: .; D: .; CDR3: CASSLFRGTLDSGELFF; DNA: TGTGCCAGCAGCTTATTCCGCGGGACTCTCGACAGCGGGGAGCTGTTTTTT
V: TRBV5-6; J: TRBJ2-1; size: few; D: .; CDR3: CASSPIDRTYNEQFF; DNA: TGTGCCAGCAGCCCAATTGACAGGACTTACAATGAGCAGTTCTTC
V: TRBV4-1; J: TRBJ2-3; size: many; D: .; CDR3: CASSQVITDTQYF; DNA: TGCGCCAGCAGCCAAGTCATAACAGATACGCAGTATTTT
V: TRBV6-1; J: TRBJ1-4; size: .; D: TRBD1; CDR3: CASSQDRATNEKLFF; DNA: TGTGCCAGCAGTCAGGACAGGGCGACTAATGAAAAACTGTTTTTT
V: TRBV7-2; J: TRBJ2-1; size: many; D: TRBD2; CDR3: CASNINSGGGEQFF; DNA: TGTGCCAGCAACATAAATAGCGGGGGGGGTGAGCAGTTCTTC
V: TRBV6-1; J: TRBJ2-1; size: .; D: .; CDR3: CASSNRADEQFF; DNA: TGTGCCAGCAGTAATAGGGCCGATGAGCAGTTCTTC
V: TRBV2; J: TRBJ1-1; size: few; D: TRBD1; CDR3: CATPTGANTETFF; DNA: TGTGCCACTCCGACAGGGGCCAACACTGAAACTTTCTTT
V: TRBV27; J: TRBJ2-1; size: many; D: TRBD1; CDR3: CASSSRDRDHNEQFF; DNA: TGTGCCAGCAGTTCCCGGGACAGGGACCACAATGAGCAGTTCTTC
V: TRBV7-3; J: TRBJ1-1; size: .; D: .; CDR3: CASSPDRDSAEAFF; DNA: TGTGCCAGCAGCCCTGATCGCGATTCGGCTGAAGCTTTCTTT
V: TRBV9; J: TRBJ2-3; size: many; D: .; CDR3: CASSGRATDTQYF; DNA: TGTGCCAGCAGCGGTAGGGCCACAGATACGCAGTATTTT
V: TRBV2; J: TRBJ1-1; size: .; D: .; CDR3: CASSETENTEAFF; DNA: TGTGCCAGCAGTGAGACGGAGAACACTGAAGCTTTCTTT
V: TRBV18; J: TRBJ2-5; size: few; D: TRBD1; CDR3: CASSGQGLQETQYF; DNA: TGTGCCAGCTCAGGACAGGGACTTCAAGAGACCCAGTACTTC
V: TRBV11-2; J: TRBJ2-3; size: few; D: TRBD1; CDR3: CASGNRDRATDTQYF; DNA: TGTGCCAGCGGAAACAGGGACAGGGCGACAGATACGCAGTATTTT
V: TRBV7-8; J: TRBJ1-3; size: few; D: .; CDR3: CASSLAGHLSGNTIYF; DNA: TGTGCCAGCAGCTTAGCGGGACATCTCTCTGGAAACACCATATATTTT
V: TRBV4-1; J: TRBJ2-5; size: .; D: TRBD2; CDR3: CASSQSRGEETQYF; DNA: TGCGCCAGCAGCCAATCGCGGGGGGAAGAGACCCAGTACTTC
V: TRBV12-3/TRBV12-4; J: TRBJ1-5; size: .; D: .; CDR3: CASSLSRVNQPKHF; DNA: TGTGCCAGCAGTTTGAGCAGGGTAAATCAGCCCAAGCATTTT
V: TRBV10-3; J: TRBJ1-3; size: .; D: .; CDR3: CAISGGGEAGNTIYF; DNA: TGTGCCATCAGTGGGGGCGGAGAGGCTGGAAACACCATATATTTT
V: TRBV14; J: TRBJ2-3; size: .; D: TRBD2; CDR3: CASRPTSGTDTQYF; DNA: TGTGCCAGCAGACCGACTAGCGGCACAGATACGCAGTATTTT
V: TRBV6-1; J: TRBJ2-6; size: .; D: TRBD1; CDR3: CASSKPGQGYSGANVLTF; DNA: TGTGCCAGCAGTAAACCGGGACAGGGTTACTCTGGGGCCAACGTCCTGACTTTC
V: TRBV7-3; J: TRBJ2-1; size: .; D: .; CDR3: CASIPPLSYEQFF; DNA: TGTGCCAGCATCCCCCCATTATCGTATGAGCAGTTCTTC